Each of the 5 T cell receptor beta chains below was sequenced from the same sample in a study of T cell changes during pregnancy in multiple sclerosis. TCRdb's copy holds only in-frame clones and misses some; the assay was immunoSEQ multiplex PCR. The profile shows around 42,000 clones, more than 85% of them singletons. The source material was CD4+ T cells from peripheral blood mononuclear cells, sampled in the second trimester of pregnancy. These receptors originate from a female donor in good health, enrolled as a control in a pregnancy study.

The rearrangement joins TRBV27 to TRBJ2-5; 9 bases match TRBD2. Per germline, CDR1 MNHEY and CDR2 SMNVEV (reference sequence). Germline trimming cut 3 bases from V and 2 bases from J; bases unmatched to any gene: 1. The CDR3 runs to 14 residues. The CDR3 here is CASSFSGGQETQYF. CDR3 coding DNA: TGTGCCAGCAGTTTCAGCGGGGGGCAAGAGACCCAGTACTTC.

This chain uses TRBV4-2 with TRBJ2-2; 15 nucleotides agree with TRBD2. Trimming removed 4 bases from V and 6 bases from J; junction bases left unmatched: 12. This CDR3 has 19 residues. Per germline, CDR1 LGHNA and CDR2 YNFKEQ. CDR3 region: CASSRAAIGLAGGPGELFF. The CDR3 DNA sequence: TGTGCCAGCAGCCGAGCAGCTATAGGACTAGCGGGGGGGCCCGGGGAGCTGTTTTTT.

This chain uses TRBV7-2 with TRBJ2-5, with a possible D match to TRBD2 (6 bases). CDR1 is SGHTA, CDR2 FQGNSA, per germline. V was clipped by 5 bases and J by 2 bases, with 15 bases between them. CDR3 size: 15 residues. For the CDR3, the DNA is TGTGCCAGCAGCCGTGTAGGAGGGCGGCAAGAGACCCAGTACTTC. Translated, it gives CASSRVGGRQETQYF.

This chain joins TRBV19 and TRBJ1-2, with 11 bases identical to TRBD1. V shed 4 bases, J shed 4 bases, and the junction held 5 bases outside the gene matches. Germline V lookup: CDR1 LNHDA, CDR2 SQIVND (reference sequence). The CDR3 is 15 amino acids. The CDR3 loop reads CASSSGTGGVYGYTF. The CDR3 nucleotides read TGTGCCAGTAGTAGCGGGACAGGGGGAGTCTATGGCTACACCTTC. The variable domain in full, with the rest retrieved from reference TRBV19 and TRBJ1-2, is DGGITQSPKYLFRKEGQNVTLSCEQNLNHDAMYWYRQDPGQGLRLIYYSQIVNDFQKGDIAEGYSVSREKKESFPLTVTSAQKNPTAFYLCASSSGTGGVYGYTFGSGTRLTVV.

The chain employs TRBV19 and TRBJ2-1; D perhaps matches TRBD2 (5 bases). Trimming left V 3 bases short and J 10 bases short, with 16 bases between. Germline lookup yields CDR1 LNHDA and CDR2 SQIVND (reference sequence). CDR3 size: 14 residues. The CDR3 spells CASSMEAVRREQFF. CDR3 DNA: TGTGCCAGTAGTATGGAGGCAGTCCGAAGGGAGCAGTTCTTC.